Listed below are T cell receptor beta chains from one sample, sequenced in a study of cytomegalovirus exposure and HLA in healthy donors. Here immunoSEQ multiplex PCR was the method, and the copy in TCRdb shows in-frame clones only, minus some. Among 70,000 to 80,000 clones listed, 94% were seen once. Sequenced: PBMCs. The receptors were gathered from a woman aged 18 to 35 in good health and CMV-seropositive. Each CDR3 is given with its conserved first and last residue. A D gene is named only where the DNA matches it firmly. Size values are once, few and many counts, or a class for expanded clones, and some rows have none.

v_gene	d_gene	abundance	j_gene	CDR3aa	CDR3nt
TRBV4-1	.	.	TRBJ1-2	CASSQVPGINYGYTF	TGCGCCAGCAGCCAAGTTCCGGGGATTAACTATGGCTACACCTTC
TRBV7-2	.	.	TRBJ1-5	CASSFTDSNQPQHF	TGTGCCAGCAGCTTCACAGATAGCAATCAGCCCCAGCATTTT
TRBV7-2	TRBD1	.	TRBJ1-6	CASSVQGPYYNSPLHF	TGTGCCAGCAGCGTACAGGGGCCCTACTATAATTCACCCCTCCACTTT
TRBV21-1	.	once	TRBJ1-5	CASSDHRGEISNQPQHF	TGTGCCAGCAGCGACCACAGGGGGGAGATTAGCAATCAGCCCCAGCATTTT
TRBV19	TRBD1	.	TRBJ2-1	CASTGQGAPNEQFF	TGTGCCAGTACGGGACAGGGGGCGCCGAATGAGCAGTTCTTC
TRBV13	.	.	TRBJ1-1	CASSSQFGNTEAFF	TGTGCCAGCAGCTCACAGTTCGGGAACACTGAAGCTTTCTTT
TRBV7-9	TRBD2	.	TRBJ2-2	CASRTGGESTGELFF	TGTGCCAGCAGGACGGGAGGGGAGAGCACCGGGGAGCTGTTTTTT
TRBV7-2	.	.	TRBJ1-2	CASSLGPQAYGYTF	TGTGCCAGCAGCTTAGGTCCGCAGGCCTATGGCTACACCTTC
TRBV6-1	.	.	TRBJ2-2	CASRRRDDTGELFF	TGTGCCAGCAGAAGGAGGGACGACACCGGGGAGCTGTTTTTT
TRBV4-1	TRBD2	.	TRBJ2-1	CASSQEMRREVYNEQFF	TGCGCCAGCAGCCAAGAGATGAGGCGGGAGGTATACAATGAGCAGTTCTTC
TRBV27	TRBD1	.	TRBJ1-1	CASSFHWDRGRLTEAFF	TGTGCCAGCAGCTTTCATTGGGACAGGGGGCGTTTAACTGAAGCTTTCTTT
TRBV7-9	.	once	TRBJ2-3	CASSKQGGTDTQYF	TGTGCCAGCAGCAAACAGGGGGGGACAGATACGCAGTATTTT
TRBV7-9	.	.	TRBJ2-7	CASSLAGSSYEQYF	TGTGCCAGCAGCTTAGCGGGGAGCTCCTACGAGCAGTACTTT
TRBV19	.	.	TRBJ2-7	CASSIRGPGASYEQYF	TGTGCCAGTAGTATACGCGGTCCTGGGGCTTCCTACGAGCAGTACTTC
TRBV6-4	TRBD2	few	TRBJ2-1	CASSEASGGYNEQFF	TGTGCCAGCAGTGAGGCTAGCGGGGGTTATAATGAGCAGTTCTTC
TRBV23-1	TRBD1	.	TRBJ1-5	CASSQSDRDSNQPQHF	TGCGCCAGCAGTCAATCGGACAGGGATAGCAATCAGCCCCAGCATTTT
TRBV6-5	.	once	TRBJ2-7	CASSPAKLTYEQYF	TGTGCCAGCAGTCCCGCCAAGCTTACCTACGAGCAGTACTTC
TRBV27	.	.	TRBJ2-7	CASRGLSYEQYF	TGTGCCAGCAGGGGACTGAGCTACGAGCAGTACTTC
TRBV7-8	TRBD1	.	TRBJ1-5	CASSLTGQGAWQPQHF	TGTGCCAGCAGCTTGACCGGACAGGGGGCTTGGCAGCCCCAGCATTTT
TRBV20-1	TRBD1	.	TRBJ2-5	CSGTVQETQYF	TGCAGCGGGACAGTACAAGAGACCCAGTACTTC
TRBV27	TRBD1	once	TRBJ1-1	CASSPGGHTEAFF	TGTGCCAGCAGTCCAGGGGGGCACACTGAAGCTTTCTTT
TRBV5-1	TRBD1	.	TRBJ2-4	CASSLGDSQNIQYF	TGCGCCAGCAGCTTGGGGGACAGCCAAAACATTCAGTACTTC
TRBV9	TRBD2	.	TRBJ2-3	CASSVRAGTSGGTDTQYF	TGTGCCAGCAGCGTACGAGCCGGGACTAGCGGCGGCACAGATACGCAGTATTTT
TRBV11-2	.	.	TRBJ1-2	CASSQGYGYTF	TGTGCCAGCAGCCAGGGTTATGGCTACACCTTC
TRBV7-9	TRBD1	.	TRBJ1-4	CASSEGALDEKLFF	TGTGCCAGCAGCGAGGGGGCCCTGGATGAAAAACTGTTTTTT
TRBV29-1	TRBD1	.	TRBJ2-1	CSVESPTGPVYNEQFF	TGCAGCGTTGAGTCCCCGACAGGGCCGGTGTACAATGAGCAGTTCTTC
TRBV7-2	TRBD2	.	TRBJ2-7	CASSLLAGGEQYF	TGTGCCAGCAGCTTACTAGCGGGAGGGGAGCAGTACTTC
TRBV21-1	.	.	TRBJ2-7	CASTGQGFRNSYEQYF	TGTGCCAGCACGGGACAGGGGTTCAGAAACTCCTACGAGCAGTACTTC
TRBV4-3	.	.	TRBJ1-1	CASSQDFLGGRGTEAFF	TGCGCCAGCAGCCAAGATTTTCTTGGGGGCAGGGGCACTGAAGCTTTCTTT
TRBV28	TRBD1	.	TRBJ2-7	CASSLSGQGGYEQYF	TGTGCCAGCAGTTTATCGGGACAGGGAGGGTACGAGCAGTACTTC
TRBV10-2	TRBD1	.	TRBJ1-1	CASSPKTGGYTEAFF	TGCGCCAGCAGTCCTAAGACAGGGGGCTACACTGAAGCTTTCTTT
TRBV6-5	TRBD2	.	TRBJ2-3	CASGLAGGRPDTQYF	TGTGCCAGCGGGCTAGCGGGGGGGCGTCCGGATACGCAGTATTTT
TRBV6-1	.	.	TRBJ2-3	CASSDFPRGTYRSLTQYF	TGTGCCAGCAGTGATTTTCCCCGCGGGACCTACAGATCCCTTACGCAGTATTTT
TRBV28	.	.	TRBJ1-6	CASSLQGAYNSPLHF	TGTGCCAGCAGTCTCCAGGGCGCCTATAATTCACCCCTCCACTTT
TRBV5-1	.	.	TRBJ2-5	CASSLAVGQETQYF	TGCGCCAGCAGCTTAGCGGTGGGACAAGAGACCCAGTACTTC
TRBV11-3	.	.	TRBJ2-5	CASREEFGVLETQYF	TGTGCCAGCAGGGAGGAGTTTGGGGTTCTTGAGACCCAGTACTTC
TRBV4-3	.	.	TRBJ1-2	CASSQSGVGYTF	TGCGCCAGCAGCCAATCAGGGGTTGGCTACACCTTC
TRBV2	.	.	TRBJ2-1	CASRGIGGREQFF	TGTGCCAGCAGGGGGATAGGAGGGCGGGAGCAGTTCTTC
TRBV30	TRBD1	.	TRBJ2-3	CAWKKGQGTDTQYF	TGTGCCTGGAAGAAGGGACAGGGAACAGATACGCAGTATTTT
TRBV6-5	.	.	TRBJ2-7	CASSYWGGGSSYEQYF	TGTGCCAGCAGTTACTGGGGAGGGGGGAGCTCCTACGAGCAGTACTTC
TRBV6-1	.	.	TRBJ1-3	CASTDSGNTIYF	TGTGCCAGCACGGACTCCGGAAACACCATATATTTT
TRBV5-4	TRBD1	.	TRBJ1-6	CASSLARGTGDSPLHF	TGTGCCAGCAGCTTGGCTCGGGGGACAGGGGATTCACCCCTCCACTTT
TRBV10-1	.	.	TRBJ2-1	CASSDMTARSDNEQFF	TGCGCCAGCAGTGACATGACAGCCCGTTCAGACAATGAGCAGTTCTTC
TRBV6-1	.	once	TRBJ2-5	CASSVGETQYF	TGTGCCAGCAGTGTCGGAGAGACCCAGTACTTC
TRBV5-1	TRBD2	.	TRBJ2-5	CASSLGGLAVQETQYF	TGCGCCAGCAGCTTGGGAGGACTAGCGGTGCAAGAGACCCAGTACTTC
TRBV7-9	.	.	TRBJ1-2	CASSTTNYGYTF	TGTGCCAGCAGCACGACAAACTATGGCTACACCTTC
TRBV7-3	TRBD2	.	TRBJ2-4	CASSPELAGAPPKNIQYF	TGTGCCAGCAGCCCCGAACTAGCGGGAGCCCCTCCCAAAAACATTCAGTACTTC